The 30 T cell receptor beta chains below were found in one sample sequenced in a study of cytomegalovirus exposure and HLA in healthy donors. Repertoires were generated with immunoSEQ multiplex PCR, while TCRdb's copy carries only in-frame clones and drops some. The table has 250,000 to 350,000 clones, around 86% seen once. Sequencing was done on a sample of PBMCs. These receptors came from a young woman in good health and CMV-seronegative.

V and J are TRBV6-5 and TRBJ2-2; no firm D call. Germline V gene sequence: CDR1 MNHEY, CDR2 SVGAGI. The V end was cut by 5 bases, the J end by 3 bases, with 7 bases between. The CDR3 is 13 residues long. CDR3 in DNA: TGTGCCAGCAGTCGCATAGACACCGGGGAGCTGTTTTTT. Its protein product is CASSRIDTGELFF.

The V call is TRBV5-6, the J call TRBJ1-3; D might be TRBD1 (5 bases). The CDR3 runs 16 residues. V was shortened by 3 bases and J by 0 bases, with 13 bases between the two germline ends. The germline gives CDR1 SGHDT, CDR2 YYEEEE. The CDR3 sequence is CASSYWGSNSGNTIYF. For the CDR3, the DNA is TGTGCCAGCAGCTACTGGGGCAGTAACTCTGGAAACACCATATATTTT.

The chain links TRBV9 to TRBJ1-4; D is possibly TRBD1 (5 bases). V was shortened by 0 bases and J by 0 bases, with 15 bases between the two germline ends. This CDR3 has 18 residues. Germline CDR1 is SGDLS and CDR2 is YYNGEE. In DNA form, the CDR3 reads TGTGCCAGCAGCGTAGAGTGGGGCAGCAGTGCAACTAATGAAAAACTGTTTTTT. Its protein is CASSVEWGSSATNEKLFF.

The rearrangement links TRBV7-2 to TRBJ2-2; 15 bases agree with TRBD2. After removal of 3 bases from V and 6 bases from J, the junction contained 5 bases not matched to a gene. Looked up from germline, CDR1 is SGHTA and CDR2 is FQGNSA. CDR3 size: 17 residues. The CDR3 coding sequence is TGTGCCAGCAGCTTTCGAGGACTAGCGGGAGGGGCCGGGGAGCTGTTTTTT. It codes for CASSFRGLAGGAGELFF.

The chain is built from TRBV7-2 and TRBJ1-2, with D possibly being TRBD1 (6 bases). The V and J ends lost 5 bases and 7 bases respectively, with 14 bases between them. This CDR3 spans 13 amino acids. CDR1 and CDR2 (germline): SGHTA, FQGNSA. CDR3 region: CASSPGQKAGYTF. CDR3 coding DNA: TGTGCCAGCAGCCCTGGACAGAAGGCTGGCTACACCTTC. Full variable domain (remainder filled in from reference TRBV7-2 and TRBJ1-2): GAGVSQSPSNKVTEKGKDVELRCDPISGHTALYWYRQSLGQGLEFLIYFQGNSAPDKSGLPSDRFSAERTGGSVSTLTIQRTQQEDSAVYLCASSPGQKAGYTFGSGTRLTVV.

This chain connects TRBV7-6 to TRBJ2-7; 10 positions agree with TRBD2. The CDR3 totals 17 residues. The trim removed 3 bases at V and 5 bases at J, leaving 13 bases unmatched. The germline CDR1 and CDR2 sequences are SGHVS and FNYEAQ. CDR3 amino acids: CASSFRWGASGSHEQYF. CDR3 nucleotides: TGTGCCAGCAGCTTTCGATGGGGGGCTAGCGGGAGTCACGAGCAGTACTTC.

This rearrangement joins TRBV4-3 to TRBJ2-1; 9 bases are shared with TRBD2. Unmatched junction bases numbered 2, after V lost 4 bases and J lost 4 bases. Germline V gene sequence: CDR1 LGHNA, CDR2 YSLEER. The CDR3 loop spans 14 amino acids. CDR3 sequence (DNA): TGCGCCAGCAGCCTAGCGGGGGTGTACAATGAGCAGTTCTTC. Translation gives CASSLAGVYNEQFF.

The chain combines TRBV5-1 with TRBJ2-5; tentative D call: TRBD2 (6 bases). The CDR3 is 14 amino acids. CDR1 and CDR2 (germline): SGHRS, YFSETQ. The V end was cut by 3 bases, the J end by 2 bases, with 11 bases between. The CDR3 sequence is CASSSAGTQETQYF. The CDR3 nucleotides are TGCGCCAGCAGCTCGGCCGGGACTCAAGAGACCCAGTACTTC.

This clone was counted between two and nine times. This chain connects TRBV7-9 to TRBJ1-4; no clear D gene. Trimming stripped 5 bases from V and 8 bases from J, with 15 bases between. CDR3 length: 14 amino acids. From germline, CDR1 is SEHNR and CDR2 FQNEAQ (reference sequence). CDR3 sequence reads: CASSLVEGGEKLFF. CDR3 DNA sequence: TGTGCCAGCAGCCTCGTGGAGGGTGGCGAAAAACTGTTTTTT.

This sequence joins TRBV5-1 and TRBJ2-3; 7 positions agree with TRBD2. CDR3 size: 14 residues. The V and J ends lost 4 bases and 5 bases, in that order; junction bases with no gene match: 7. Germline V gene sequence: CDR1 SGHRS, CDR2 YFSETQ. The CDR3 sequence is CASSRRESGDTQYF. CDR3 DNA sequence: TGCGCCAGCAGCCGGCGGGAGTCCGGAGATACGCAGTATTTT.

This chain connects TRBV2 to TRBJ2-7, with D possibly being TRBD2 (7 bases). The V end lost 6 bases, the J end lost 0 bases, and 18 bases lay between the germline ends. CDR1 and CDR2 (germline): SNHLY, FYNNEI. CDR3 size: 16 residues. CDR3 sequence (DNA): TGTGCCAGCAGGGAAACGGGGGGCCGAAGCTCCTACGAGCAGTACTTC. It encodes CASRETGGRSSYEQYF.

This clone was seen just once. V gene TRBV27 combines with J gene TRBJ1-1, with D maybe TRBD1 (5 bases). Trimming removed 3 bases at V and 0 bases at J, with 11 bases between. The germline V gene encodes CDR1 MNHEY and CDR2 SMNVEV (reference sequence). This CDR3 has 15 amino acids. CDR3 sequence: CASSFAGPLNTEAFF. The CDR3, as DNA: TGTGCCAGCAGTTTTGCGGGGCCGTTGAACACTGAAGCTTTCTTT.

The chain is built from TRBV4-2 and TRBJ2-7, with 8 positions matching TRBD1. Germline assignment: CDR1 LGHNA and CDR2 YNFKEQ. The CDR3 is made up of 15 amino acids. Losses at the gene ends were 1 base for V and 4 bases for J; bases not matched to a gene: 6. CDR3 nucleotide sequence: TGTGCCAGCAGCCAAGGGACAGGGAGAGTATACGAGCAGTACTTC. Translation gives CASSQGTGRVYEQYF.

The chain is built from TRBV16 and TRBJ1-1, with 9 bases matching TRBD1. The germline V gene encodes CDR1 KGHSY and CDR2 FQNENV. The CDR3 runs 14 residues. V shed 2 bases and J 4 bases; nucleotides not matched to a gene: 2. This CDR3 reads CASSQRDRATEAFF. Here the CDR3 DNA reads TGTGCCAGCAGCCAACGGGACAGGGCCACTGAAGCTTTCTTT.

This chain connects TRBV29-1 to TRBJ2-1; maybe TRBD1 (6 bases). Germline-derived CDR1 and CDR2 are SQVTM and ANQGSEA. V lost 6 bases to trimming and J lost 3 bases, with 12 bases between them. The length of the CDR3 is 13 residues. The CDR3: CSVTRTDYNEQFF. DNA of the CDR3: TGCAGCGTGACGCGGACAGACTACAATGAGCAGTTCTTC.

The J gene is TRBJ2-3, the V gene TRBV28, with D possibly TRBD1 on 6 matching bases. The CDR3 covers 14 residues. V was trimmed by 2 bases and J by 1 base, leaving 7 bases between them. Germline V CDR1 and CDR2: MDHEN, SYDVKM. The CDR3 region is CASSLPGGTDTQYF. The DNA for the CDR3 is TGTGCCAGCAGTTTACCAGGGGGCACAGATACGCAGTATTTT.

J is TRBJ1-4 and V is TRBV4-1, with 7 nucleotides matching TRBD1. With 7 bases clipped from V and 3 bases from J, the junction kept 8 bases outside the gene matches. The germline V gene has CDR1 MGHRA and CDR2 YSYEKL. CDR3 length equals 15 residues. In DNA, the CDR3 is TGCGCCAGCAAGTCCCCGGGACAGTCTAATGAAAAACTGTTTTTT. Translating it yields CASKSPGQSNEKLFF.

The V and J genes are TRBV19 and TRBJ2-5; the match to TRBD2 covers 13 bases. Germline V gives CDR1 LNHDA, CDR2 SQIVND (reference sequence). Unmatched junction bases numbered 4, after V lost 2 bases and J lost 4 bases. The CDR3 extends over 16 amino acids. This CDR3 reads CASSITSGRARETQYF. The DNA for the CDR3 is TGTGCCAGTAGTATAACTAGCGGGAGGGCCCGAGAGACCCAGTACTTC.

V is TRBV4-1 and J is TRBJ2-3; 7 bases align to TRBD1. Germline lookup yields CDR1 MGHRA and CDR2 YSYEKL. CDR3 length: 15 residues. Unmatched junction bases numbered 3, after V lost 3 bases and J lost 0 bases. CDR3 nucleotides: TGCGCCAGCAGCCAGAGGGGGCGCAGCACAGATACGCAGTATTTT. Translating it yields CASSQRGRSTDTQYF.

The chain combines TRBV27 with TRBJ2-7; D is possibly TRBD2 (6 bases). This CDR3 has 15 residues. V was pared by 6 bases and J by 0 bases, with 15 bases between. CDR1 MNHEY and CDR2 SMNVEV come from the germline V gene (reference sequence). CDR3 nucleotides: TGTGCCAGCAGCAGAGGAGTAGCGGCCTCCTACGAGCAGTACTTC. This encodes CASSRGVAASYEQYF.

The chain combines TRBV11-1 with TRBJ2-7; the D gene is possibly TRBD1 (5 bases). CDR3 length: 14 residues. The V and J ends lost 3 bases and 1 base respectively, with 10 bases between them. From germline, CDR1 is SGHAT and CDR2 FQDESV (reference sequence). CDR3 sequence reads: CASSLATASYEQYF. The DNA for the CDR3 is TGTGCCAGCAGCTTGGCGACAGCTTCCTACGAGCAGTACTTC.

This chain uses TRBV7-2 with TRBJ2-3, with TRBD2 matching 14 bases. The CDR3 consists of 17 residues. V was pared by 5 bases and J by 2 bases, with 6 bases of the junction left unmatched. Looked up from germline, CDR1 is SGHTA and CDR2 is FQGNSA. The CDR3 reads CASSGRLAGGNTDTQYF. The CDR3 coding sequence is TGTGCCAGCAGCGGGAGACTAGCGGGAGGGAACACAGATACGCAGTATTTT.

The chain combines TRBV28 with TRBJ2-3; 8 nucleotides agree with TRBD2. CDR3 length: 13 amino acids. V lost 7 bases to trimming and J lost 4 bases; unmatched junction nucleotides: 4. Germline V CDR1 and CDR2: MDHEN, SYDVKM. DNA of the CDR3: TGTGCCAGCATCCAGCGGGAGCCAGATACGCAGTATTTT. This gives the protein CASIQREPDTQYF.

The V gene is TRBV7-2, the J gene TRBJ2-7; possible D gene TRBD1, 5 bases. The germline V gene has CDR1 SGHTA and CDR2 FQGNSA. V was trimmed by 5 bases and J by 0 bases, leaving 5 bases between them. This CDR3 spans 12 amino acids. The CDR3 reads CASSGHSYEQYF. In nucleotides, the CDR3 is TGTGCCAGCAGCGGACACTCCTACGAGCAGTACTTC.

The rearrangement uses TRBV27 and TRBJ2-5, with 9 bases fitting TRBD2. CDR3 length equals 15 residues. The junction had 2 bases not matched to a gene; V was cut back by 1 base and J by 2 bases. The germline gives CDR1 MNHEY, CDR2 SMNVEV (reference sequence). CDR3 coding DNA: TGTGCCAGCAGTTTATATCTAGCGGGGCAAGAGACCCAGTACTTC. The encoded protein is CASSLYLAGQETQYF.

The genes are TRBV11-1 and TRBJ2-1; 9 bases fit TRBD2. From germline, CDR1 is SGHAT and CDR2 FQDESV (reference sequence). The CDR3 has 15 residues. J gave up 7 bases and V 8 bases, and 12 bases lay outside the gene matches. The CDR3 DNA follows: TGTGCCAGCCGGTGGGAGCGGGAGGTGTGGAATGAGCAGTTCTTC. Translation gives CASRWEREVWNEQFF.

Here the CDR3 reads CASSLESSGGYNEQFF. The CDR3 nucleotides read TGCGCCAGCAGCTTGGAGTCCAGCGGGGGGTACAATGAGCAGTTCTTC. This chain uses TRBV5-1 with TRBJ2-1, with 9 bases aligning to TRBD2. The CDR3 covers 16 residues. Per germline, CDR1 SGHRS and CDR2 YFSETQ. V trimming: 0 bases; J trimming: 4 bases; junction bases outside the gene matches: 5.

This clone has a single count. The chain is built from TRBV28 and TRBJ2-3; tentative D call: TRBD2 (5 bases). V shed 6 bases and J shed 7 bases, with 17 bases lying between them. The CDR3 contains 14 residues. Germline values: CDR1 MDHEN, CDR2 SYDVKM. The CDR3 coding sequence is TGTGCCAGCAGCCCGGGGTCCCCAATGAATACGCAGTATTTT. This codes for CASSPGSPMNTQYF.

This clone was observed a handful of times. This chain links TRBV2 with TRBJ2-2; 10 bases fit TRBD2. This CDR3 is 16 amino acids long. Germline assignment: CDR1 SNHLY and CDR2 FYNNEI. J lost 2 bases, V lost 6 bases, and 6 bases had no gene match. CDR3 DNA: TGTGCCAGCAGAGGAGGACTAGCGGTTAACACCGGGGAGCTGTTTTTT. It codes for CASRGGLAVNTGELFF.

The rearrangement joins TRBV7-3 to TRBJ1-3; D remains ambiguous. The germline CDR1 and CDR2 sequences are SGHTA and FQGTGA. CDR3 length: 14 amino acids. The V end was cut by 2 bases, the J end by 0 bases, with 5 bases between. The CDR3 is CASSLAGSGNTIYF. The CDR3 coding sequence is TGTGCCAGCAGCTTAGCAGGCTCTGGAAACACCATATATTTT.